This entry is about one T cell receptor beta chain. The data were taken from a study of tumor-infiltrating lymphocytes in oesophageal squamous cell carcinoma. Germline values: CDR1 MDHEN, CDR2 SYDVKM. This CDR3 has 16 residues. Via MiXCR, TCRdb re-called the PCR reads, giving one row per CDR3 protein. This table has about 14,000 distinct CDR3 sequences, approximately 45% appearing once. The sample comprised blood. The chain is built from TRBV28 and TRBJ2-7; tentatively, D is TRBD1 (6 bases). Matching the DNA end better, TRBJ2-4 makes the J call doubtful. This receptor was taken from a male donor with esophageal squamous cell carcinoma. In DNA form, the CDR3 reads TGTGCCAGCAGTCCCACGGGACAAGCAGGTATATACATTCAGTACTTC. Protein: CASSPTGQAGIYIQYF.